These 25 T cell receptor beta chains were sequenced from one sample in a study of blood T cell repertoires in COVID-19 (dated by TCRdb to the early 2020s). Libraries were made using the immunoSEQ multiplex PCR assay. In its TCRdb copy, this immuneACCESS table keeps in-frame sequences only and misses some clones. Where compared with another copy, unresolved V genes explain less than half of these, and the others have no known cause. The sample profile shows under 200,000 clones; roughly 80% of them were found once. The ten most abundant clones make up 13% to 15% of the sample. The sequenced sample consisted of peripheral blood. The receptors stem from a man aged 18 to 30 with active or convalescent COVID-19.

The V gene is TRBV28, the J gene TRBJ1-2, with TRBD1 identical over 9 bases. Germline V gives CDR1 MDHEN, CDR2 SYDVKM. With V trimmed by 7 bases and J by 8 bases, 8 bases remained unmatched. This CDR3 comprises 13 residues. The CDR3 DNA reads as TGTGCCAGCACCCCGGGACAGGGCCGCGGCTACACCTTC. Amino acid sequence: CASTPGQGRGYTF.

This clone was found a few times. V gene TRBV15 combines with J gene TRBJ1-6; D call uncertain. Germline V gene sequence: CDR1 LNHNV, CDR2 YYDKDF (reference sequence). V lost 0 bases and J 8 bases, leaving 14 bases between the germline ends. This CDR3 contains 16 residues. The CDR3 DNA reads as TGTGCCACCAGCAGAGATCGAGGGTTCACGGATTCACCCCTCCACTTT. Translated: CATSRDRGFTDSPLHF.

The CDR3 DNA follows: TGTGCCAGCAGCCCAGGGGGCCCTGAGCAGTTCTTC. This encodes CASSPGGPEQFF. The chain combines TRBV5-5 with TRBJ2-1; 8 bases are shared with TRBD1. The V gene's germline CDR1 is SGHKS and CDR2 YYEKEE (reference sequence). J lost 9 bases, V lost 4 bases, and 3 bases had no gene match. This CDR3 is 12 amino acids long.

V and J are TRBV19 and TRBJ2-7; 8 nucleotides align to TRBD2. This CDR3 has 16 residues. The germline gives CDR1 LNHDA, CDR2 SQIVND (reference sequence). Trimming took 1 base from V and 3 from J; bases not matched to a gene: 8. The CDR3 protein is CASSIGDSGAFYEQYF. As DNA, the CDR3 is TGTGCCAGTAGTATAGGAGATAGCGGGGCCTTCTACGAGCAGTACTTC. Using reference TRBV19 and TRBJ2-7 for the parts outside the CDR3, the full variable domain is DGGITQSPKYLFRKEGQNVTLSCEQNLNHDAMYWYRQDPGQGLRLIYYSQIVNDFQKGDIAEGYSVSREKKESFPLTVTSAQKNPTAFYLCASSIGDSGAFYEQYFGPGTRLTVT.

The chain uses TRBV19 and TRBJ1-2; D not resolved. V shed 3 bases and J shed 7 bases, with 6 bases lying between them. Germline assignment: CDR1 LNHDA and CDR2 SQIVND (reference sequence). This CDR3 contains 11 residues. CDR3 residues: CASSMAGGYTF. CDR3 nucleotides: TGTGCCAGTAGTATGGCGGGTGGCTACACCTTC.

Notes on this clone: Other nucleotide sequences in the sample specify the same CDR3. This chain uses TRBV7-3 with TRBJ2-1; tentative D call: TRBD2 (5 bases). V was trimmed by 5 bases and J by 3 bases, leaving 8 bases between them. CDR1 and CDR2 from the germline V gene are SGHTA and FQGTGA. The CDR3 loop spans 13 amino acids. CDR3 residues: CASSRDFYNEQFF. The CDR3 DNA follows: TGTGCCAGCAGCCGGGATTTCTACAATGAGCAGTTCTTC.

The rearrangement links TRBV19 to TRBJ2-2; tentatively, D is TRBD1 (6 bases). The germline V gene encodes CDR1 LNHDA and CDR2 SQIVND (reference sequence). Between the trimmed V and J ends, which lost 4 bases and 7 bases, there was a span of 10 bases. This CDR3 spans 13 amino acids. CDR3 protein: CASSTQGVGELFF. The CDR3 nucleotides are TGTGCCAGTAGTACACAGGGCGTCGGGGAGCTGTTTTTT.

The chain carries TRBV10-3 and TRBJ1-1; a possible D gene is TRBD1 (6 bases). Germline CDR1 reads ENHRY; CDR2 reads SYGVKD. The V end was cut by 8 bases, the J end by 2 bases, with 12 bases between. This CDR3 contains 13 residues. The chain's CDR3 is CAIGGAENTEAFF. The CDR3 DNA reads as TGTGCCATCGGGGGGGCGGAAAACACTGAAGCTTTCTTT.

V and J are TRBV6-5 and TRBJ2-2; 7 nucleotides line up with TRBD1. Per the germline V gene, CDR1 is MNHEY and CDR2 is SVGAGI. The CDR3 is made up of 13 amino acids. The J segment lost 4 bases and the V segment lost 8 bases, leaving 4 bases of the junction unmatched. The CDR3 sequence: CASRQGSTGELFF. DNA for the CDR3: TGTGCCAGCCGACAGGGAAGCACCGGGGAGCTGTTTTTT.

In its sample, this clone was seen a few times. The V and J genes are TRBV4-1 and TRBJ2-3; no clear D. Germline CDR1 is MGHRA and CDR2 is YSYEKL. Trimming removed 4 bases at V and 4 bases at J, with 12 bases between. The CDR3 runs 14 residues. CDR3 nucleotides: TGCGCCAGCAGCCTCACGGAAGGAGCAGATACGCAGTATTTT. Translated: CASSLTEGADTQYF.

This clone has only a few counts. V and J are TRBV5-1 and TRBJ1-2; TRBD1 matches at 7 bases. Trimming took 0 bases from V and 0 from J; bases not matched to a gene: 5. CDR3 length: 16 residues. CDR1 and CDR2 from the germline V gene are SGHRS and YFSETQ. The CDR3 reads CASSLDTGQSNYGYTF. CDR3 nucleotide sequence: TGCGCCAGCAGCTTGGATACGGGACAGTCTAACTATGGCTACACCTTC.

The chain links TRBV4-2 to TRBJ2-1; TRBD2 matches 11 bases. The junction had 3 bases not matched to a gene; V was cut back by 1 base and J by 7 bases. CDR3 length equals 15 residues. The germline CDR1 and CDR2 sequences are LGHNA and YNFKEQ. Here the CDR3 DNA reads TGTGCCAGCAGCCAAGTTAGCGGGGGGGCGAATGAGCAGTTCTTC. The encoded protein is CASSQVSGGANEQFF.

The V call is TRBV7-9, the J call TRBJ1-5; 8 nucleotides line up with TRBD1. This CDR3 spans 17 amino acids. Germline values: CDR1 SEHNR, CDR2 FQNEAQ (reference sequence). V lost 3 bases and J lost 3; bases outside the gene matches: 10. DNA for the CDR3: TGTGCCAGCAGCTTTCGCCTTGGACAGGGAGACAATCAGCCCCAGCATTTT. Translation gives CASSFRLGQGDNQPQHF. The whole variable domain, filled in from reference TRBV7-9 and TRBJ1-5, reads DTGVSQNPRHKITKRGQNVTFRCDPISEHNRLYWYRQTLGQGPEFLTYFQNEAQLEKSRLLSDRFSAERPKGSFSTLEIQRTEQGDSAMYLCASSFRLGQGDNQPQHFGDGTRLSIL.

The genes are TRBV14 and TRBJ1-2; D gene uncertain. This CDR3 is 14 amino acids long. Trimming removed 0 bases at V and 2 bases at J, with 7 bases between. Germline values: CDR1 SGHDN, CDR2 FVKESK. The CDR3 DNA follows: TGTGCCAGCAGCCAAGAGGCCGGGAACTATGGCTACACCTTC. It is translated as CASSQEAGNYGYTF.

A few counts support this clone. The chain carries TRBV6-5 and TRBJ1-1; D not resolved. Germline loops: CDR1 MNHEY, CDR2 SVGAGI. V gave up 5 bases and J gave up 4 bases, with 11 bases separating them. CDR3 length: 13 residues. The CDR3 sequence is CASSPRLGTEAFF. In nucleotides, the CDR3 is TGTGCCAGCAGTCCCCGACTTGGCACTGAAGCTTTCTTT.

This clone was observed a handful of times. This chain uses TRBV4-2 with TRBJ2-3, with TRBD2 matching 16 bases. From germline, CDR1 is LGHNA and CDR2 YNFKEQ. This CDR3 comprises 17 residues. The ends lost 0 bases at V and 6 bases at J; junction bases unmatched: 3. The CDR3 sequence: CASSQDGTSGGVDTQYF. The CDR3 nucleotides are TGTGCCAGCAGCCAAGATGGGACTAGCGGGGGGGTTGATACGCAGTATTTT.

The chain is built from TRBV12-3 or TRBV12-4 and TRBJ2-2; 7 nucleotides match TRBD2. The CDR3 has 12 amino acids. With 6 bases clipped from V and 7 bases from J, the junction kept 2 bases outside the gene matches. The CDR3 DNA reads as TGTGCCAGCAGAAGGGAGGGCGGGGAGCTGTTTTTT. Translation: CASRREGGELFF.

The chain couples TRBV27 to TRBJ1-1, with D hard to call. Germline-derived CDR1 and CDR2 are MNHEY and SMNVEV (reference sequence). Deletions cut 6 bases from V and 6 bases from J, with 14 bases between. The CDR3 contains 13 residues. The CDR3 loop reads CASSRTLNSEAFF. The CDR3, as DNA: TGTGCCAGCAGCCGAACCTTAAACTCTGAAGCTTTCTTT.

The chain uses TRBV7-9 and TRBJ2-3, with 9 bases lining up with TRBD1. V lost 5 bases and J lost 1; bases outside the gene matches: 4. The CDR3 covers 15 residues. The germline V gene has CDR1 SEHNR and CDR2 FQNEAQ (reference sequence). CDR3 DNA sequence: TGTGCCAGCAGCACACAGGGGGCCCGCACAGATACGCAGTATTTT. Translating gives CASSTQGARTDTQYF. Supplemented by reference TRBV7-9 and TRBJ2-3, the full variable domain reads DTGVSQNPRHKITKRGQNVTFRCDPISEHNRLYWYRQTLGQGPEFLTYFQNEAQLEKSRLLSDRFSAERPKGSFSTLEIQRTEQGDSAMYLCASSTQGARTDTQYFGPGTRLTVL.

The rearrangement joins TRBV7-2 to TRBJ2-2; no firm D call. The CDR3 extends over 14 amino acids. The V and J ends lost 1 base and 5 bases respectively, with 8 bases between them. From germline, CDR1 is SGHTA and CDR2 FQGNSA. CDR3 DNA: TGTGCCAGCAGCTTAGATTGGAGTACCGGGGAGCTGTTTTTT. It translates to CASSLDWSTGELFF.

The V call is TRBV18, the J call TRBJ2-5, with a tentative D call TRBD1 (6 bases). Looked up from germline, CDR1 is KGHSH and CDR2 is LQKENI. Trimming took off 2 bases at V and 1 base at J, with 14 bases between the two ends. The CDR3 covers 16 residues. This CDR3 is CASSPIRTESQETQYF. The CDR3 DNA reads as TGTGCCAGCTCACCAATCAGGACAGAAAGCCAAGAGACCCAGTACTTC.

CDR3 region: CASSFTGSSNEKLFF. The DNA for the CDR3 is TGTGCCAGCAGTTTTACAGGGAGCTCTAATGAAAAACTGTTTTTT. The chain uses TRBV5-4 and TRBJ1-4; a weak D match, TRBD1 (6 bases). The CDR3 sequence is 15 residues long. CDR1 and CDR2 (germline): SGHNT, YYREEE (reference sequence). Trimming shortened V by 5 bases and J by 3 bases, and 14 bases separated the two germline ends.

The chain couples TRBV10-2 to TRBJ1-2, with D hard to call. Germline V gene sequence: CDR1 WSHSY, CDR2 SAAADI. The CDR3 extends over 13 amino acids. The V gene lost 6 bases and the J gene lost 2 bases, with 10 bases spanning the gap. In nucleotides, the CDR3 is TGCGCCAGCAGGGATCCAGGAAACTATGGCTACACCTTC. It encodes CASRDPGNYGYTF.

The chain carries TRBV24-1 and TRBJ2-2; 7 bases agree with TRBD1. From germline, CDR1 is KGHDR and CDR2 SFDVKD. The V gene end was trimmed by 7 bases and the J gene end by 6 bases; junction bases not matched to a gene: 4. The CDR3 extends over 13 amino acids. CDR3 sequence (DNA): TGTGCCACCAGGGACAGGTTCTCCGGGGAGCTGTTTTTT. Translating gives CATRDRFSGELFF.

J is TRBJ1-6 and V is TRBV27, with 11 bases lining up with TRBD1. Trimming cost V 4 bases and J 8 bases; bases outside gene matches: 4. The CDR3 is 15 residues long. Germline V gene data show CDR1 as MNHEY and CDR2 as SMNVEV (reference sequence). CDR3 in DNA: TGTGCCAGCAGTTCACTGGGACAGGGGGATTCACCCCTCCACTTT. As protein: CASSSLGQGDSPLHF.